The clone carrying this TCR beta chain has only a few counts. Every isolated RNA sample was fully reverse transcribed, so sequencing captured expressed TCRB transcripts. The assay was immunoSEQ multiplex PCR, and TCRdb's table has in-frame clones only and misses some. The table lists 400,000 to 500,000 clones, approximately 15% of them singletons, with roughly 0.036% in the top ten. This entry belongs to a study of beta chain features in type 1 diabetes. The sample consisted of naive CD4+ T cells from blood. This TCR was sampled from a man aged 25-45 years in good health.

The CDR3 bases are TGCGCCAGCAGCCAAGCCTTCTACGGACGTGGGAACACTGAAGCTTTCTTT. Its translation: CASSQAFYGRGNTEAFF. This sequence joins TRBV4-3 and TRBJ1-1; D is uncertain. CDR1 LGHNA and CDR2 YSLEER come from the germline V gene. CDR3 length: 17 amino acids. V lost 1 base to trimming and J lost 1 base, with 16 bases between them.